The T cell receptor beta chain described here comes from a study of vaccination and CD4 T cells after COVID-19. Study overall: A median of approximately 96 days (range 35 to 161) separated diagnosis from post-COVID sampling. Some control cultures received a CEFX pool, which served as the positive control. Others received an HIV-1 Nef pool or no peptide.

Concerning this clonotype: The antigen is not known.

Study-wide points: Spike mono-reactivity marked 304 of 307 vaccine-specific clones in convalescent patients.

With the Oncomine TCR Beta short-read assay, DNA from cultured CD4+ T cells was sequenced. TCRdb fed the PCR reads into MiXCR, producing one record per CDR3 protein. Among about 8,300 distinct CDR3 sequences listed, 50% were seen once. The ends were cut back, 7 bases at V and 4 bases at J, with 11 bases in the middle. CDR1 and CDR2 (germline): LNHDA, SQIVND (reference sequence). The CDR3 has 13 amino acids. Treatment indicated: roughly 11-day PBMC culture with coronavirus spike peptide pools or control peptides (ViraFEST assay). According to the study, CD4+ T cells from the unexposed donor were gathered ahead of the COVID-19 pandemic (2011-2018).

The chain carries TRBV19 and TRBJ1-5; D is ambiguous. Sequences were obtained from CD4+ T cells from blood, cultured in vitro. This clonotype was obtained from a human donor in good health. DNA of the CDR3: TGTGCCAGTATGGTCGGGGTTAATCAGCCCCAGCATTTT. Translating gives CASMVGVNQPQHF. The full variable domain, rest sourced from reference TRBV19 and TRBJ1-5, is DGGITQSPKYLFRKEGQNVTLSCEQNLNHDAMYWYRQDPGQGLRLIYYSQIVNDFQKGDIAEGYSVSREKKESFPLTVTSAQKNPTAFYLCASMVGVNQPQHFGDGTRLSIL.